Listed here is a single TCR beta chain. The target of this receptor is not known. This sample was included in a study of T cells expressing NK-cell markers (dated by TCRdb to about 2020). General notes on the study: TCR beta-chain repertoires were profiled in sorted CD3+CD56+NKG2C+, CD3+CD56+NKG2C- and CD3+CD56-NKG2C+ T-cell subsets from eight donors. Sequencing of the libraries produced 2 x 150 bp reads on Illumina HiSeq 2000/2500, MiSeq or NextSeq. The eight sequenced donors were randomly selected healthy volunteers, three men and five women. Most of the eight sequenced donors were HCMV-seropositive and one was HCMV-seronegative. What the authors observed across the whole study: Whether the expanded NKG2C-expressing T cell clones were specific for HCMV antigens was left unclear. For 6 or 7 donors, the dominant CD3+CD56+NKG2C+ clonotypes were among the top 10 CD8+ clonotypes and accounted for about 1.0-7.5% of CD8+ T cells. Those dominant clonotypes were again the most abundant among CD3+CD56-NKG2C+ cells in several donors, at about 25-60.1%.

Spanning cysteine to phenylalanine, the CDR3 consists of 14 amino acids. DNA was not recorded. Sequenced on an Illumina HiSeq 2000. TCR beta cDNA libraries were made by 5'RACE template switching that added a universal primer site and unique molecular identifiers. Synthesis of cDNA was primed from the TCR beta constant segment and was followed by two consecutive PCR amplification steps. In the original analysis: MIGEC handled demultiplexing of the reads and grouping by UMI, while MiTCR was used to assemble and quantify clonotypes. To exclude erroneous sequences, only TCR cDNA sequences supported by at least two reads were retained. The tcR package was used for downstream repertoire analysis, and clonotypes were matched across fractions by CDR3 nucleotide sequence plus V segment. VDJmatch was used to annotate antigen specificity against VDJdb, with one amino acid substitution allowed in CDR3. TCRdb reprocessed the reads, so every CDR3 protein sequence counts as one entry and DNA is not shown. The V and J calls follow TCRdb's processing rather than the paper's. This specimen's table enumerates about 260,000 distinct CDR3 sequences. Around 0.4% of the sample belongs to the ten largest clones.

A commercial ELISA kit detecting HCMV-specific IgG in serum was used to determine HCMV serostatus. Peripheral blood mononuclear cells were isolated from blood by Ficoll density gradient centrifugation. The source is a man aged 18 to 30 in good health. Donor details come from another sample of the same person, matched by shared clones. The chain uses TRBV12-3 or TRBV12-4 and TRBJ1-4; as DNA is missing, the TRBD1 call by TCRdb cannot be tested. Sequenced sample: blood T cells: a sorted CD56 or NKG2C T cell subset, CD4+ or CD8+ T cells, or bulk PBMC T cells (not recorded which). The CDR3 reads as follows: CASRPRAANEKLFF.